The 16 T cell receptor beta chains reported below all come from one sample, sequenced in a study of T cells in Graves' hyperthyroidism and ophthalmopathy. Amplified TCR beta CDR3 regions came from RNA transcripts. Carried out on the TCR CDR3, a first-round RT-PCR used the HTBI primer set. TCRdb reanalysed the multiplex PCR reads using MiXCR and keeps one entry per CDR3 protein. The sample has approximately 720,000 distinct CDR3 sequences, around 19% seen once. Sequenced material: blood. These receptor sequences come from a woman between 50 and 59 years old with Graves' hyperthyroidism that later progressed to Graves' ophthalmopathy.

The rearrangement joins TRBV6-2 or TRBV6-3 to TRBJ2-5, with 14 bases aligning to TRBD2. V was clipped by 6 bases and J by 7 bases; unmatched bases: 7. This CDR3 has 15 residues. CDR1 and CDR2 from the germline V gene are MNHEY and SVGEGT. This CDR3 reads CASRPGLAGGTTQYF. As DNA, the CDR3 is TGTGCCAGCAGACCCGGACTAGCGGGGGGCACGACCCAGTACTTC.

The sample holds many counts of this clonotype. In DNA form, the CDR3 reads TGTGCCAGCAGCTTAGGGACAGCCCGCAATCAGCCCCAGCATTTT. Its translation is CASSLGTARNQPQHF. J is TRBJ1-5 and V is TRBV7-8; maybe TRBD1 (6 bases). Germline CDR1 is SGHVS and CDR2 is FQNEAQ. V gave up 1 base and J gave up 2 bases, with 9 bases separating them. The CDR3 loop spans 15 amino acids.

At least ten counts were recorded for this clonotype. The J gene is TRBJ2-2, the V gene TRBV6-1; D is unresolved. Germline values: CDR1 MNHNS, CDR2 SASEGT. Trimming removed 8 bases from V and 2 bases from J, with 9 bases in between. This CDR3 has 13 amino acids. The CDR3 DNA sequence: TGTGCCAGCTCACGGTCCAACACCGGGGAGCTGTTTTTT. Translation gives CASSRSNTGELFF.

This clonotype was counted only a few times. The chain links TRBV30 to TRBJ1-1; D is possibly TRBD1 (5 bases). V lost 3 bases to trimming and J lost 0 bases, with 17 bases between them. Germline CDR1 GTSNPN, CDR2 SVGIG (reference sequence). This CDR3 is 16 amino acids long. CDR3: CAWSPRGGLMNTEAFF. CDR3 nucleotides: TGTGCCTGGAGCCCCCGGGGGGGACTAATGAACACTGAAGCTTTCTTT.

The chain has TRBV6-1 and TRBJ1-2, with D unresolved. The CDR3 covers 16 residues. Germline CDR1 and CDR2: MNHNS and SASEGT. Trimming took off 5 bases at V and 4 bases at J, with 20 bases between the two ends. The CDR3 sequence is CASSQNLLRGSYGYTF. The CDR3 region has the DNA TGTGCCAGCAGTCAAAACCTCCTCCGGGGAAGCTATGGCTACACCTTC.

V and J are TRBV6-1 and TRBJ1-2, with D possibly being TRBD1 (6 bases). V was trimmed by 6 bases and J by 4 bases, leaving 18 bases between them. The CDR3 consists of 15 residues. The germline V gene encodes CDR1 MNHNS and CDR2 SASEGT. The CDR3 coding sequence is TGTGCCAGCAGCTACGGGACATCTACAACCTATGGCTACACCTTC. Protein: CASSYGTSTTYGYTF.

This clonotype was found a few times. This sequence joins TRBV2 and TRBJ1-2, with a possible D match to TRBD1 (5 bases). CDR1 and CDR2 (germline): SNHLY, FYNNEI. Trimming took off 6 bases at V and 4 bases at J, with 21 bases between the two ends. The CDR3 consists of 16 residues. In DNA form, the CDR3 reads TGTGCCAGCAGCTACACCGCCTTAGGGGCGGGCTATGGCTACACCTTC. It encodes CASSYTALGAGYGYTF.

The chain recombines TRBV9 with TRBJ1-2; D possibly corresponds to TRBD1 (5 bases). The V gene lost 4 bases and the J gene lost 8 bases, with 18 bases spanning the gap. This CDR3 has 14 residues. Germline V gene lookup returns CDR1 SGDLS and CDR2 YYNGEE. Here the CDR3 DNA reads TGTGCCAGCAGCTCCCGGGACCTTCTCGGGGGCTACACCTTC. Translated, it gives CASSSRDLLGGYTF. The whole variable domain, remainder taken from reference TRBV9 and TRBJ1-2, is DSGVTQTPKHLITATGQRVTLRCSPRSGDLSVYWYQQSLDQGLQFLIQYYNGEERAKGNILERFSAQQFPDLHSELNLSSLELGDSALYFCASSSRDLLGGYTFGSGTRLTVV.

The table lists this clonotype with many counts. The rearrangement uses TRBV30 and TRBJ1-2; TRBD1 agrees at 7 bases. CDR3 length: 13 residues. Trimming cost V 3 bases and J 13 bases; bases outside gene matches: 14. Germline-derived CDR1 and CDR2 are GTSNPN and SVGIG (reference sequence). In DNA form, the CDR3 reads TGTGCCTGGAGCCACCAGAGACAGGGCGACTCCACCTTC. Translation: CAWSHQRQGDSTF.

The rearrangement links TRBV2 to TRBJ2-1, with TRBD1 matching over 9 bases. With V trimmed by 3 bases and J by 8 bases, 5 bases remained unmatched. Germline values: CDR1 SNHLY, CDR2 FYNNEI. The CDR3 contains 14 residues. This CDR3 is CASSEGTGFDEQFF. The DNA for the CDR3 is TGTGCCAGCAGTGAGGGGACAGGGTTCGATGAGCAGTTCTTC.

At least ten counts were recorded for this clonotype. The CDR3 bases are TGTGCCAGCAGCTTGGTTGGCTCTGGAAACACCATATATTTT. Amino acid sequence: CASSLVGSGNTIYF. The chain has TRBV5-6 and TRBJ1-3, with no clear D. Per germline, CDR1 SGHDT and CDR2 YYEEEE. V was trimmed by 0 bases and J by 0 bases, leaving 4 bases between them. The CDR3 is 14 amino acids.

This clonotype occurred many times. This chain's CDR3 is CAGGHGGLETQYF. The CDR3 nucleotides read TGTGCCGGGGGACACGGCGGACTAGAGACCCAGTACTTC. The chain couples TRBV2 to TRBJ2-5; the D gene is possibly TRBD1 (6 bases). Germline V lookup: CDR1 SNHLY, CDR2 FYNNEI. The CDR3 is made up of 13 amino acids. Trimming left V 11 bases short and J 4 bases short, with 17 bases between.

This clonotype was counted a few times. The V gene is TRBV6-1, the J gene TRBJ1-2, with D possibly being TRBD1 (5 bases). Trimming shortened V by 5 bases and J by 6 bases, and 13 bases separated the two germline ends. Germline CDR1 reads MNHNS; CDR2 reads SASEGT. The CDR3 sequence is 13 residues long. In DNA form, the CDR3 reads TGTGCCAGCAGTCGGGGGGAAGAGGATGGCTACACCTTC. Its protein is CASSRGEEDGYTF.

The chain carries TRBV29-1 and TRBJ2-7; D may be TRBD1 (6 bases). CDR3 length: 13 amino acids. CDR1 and CDR2 (germline): SQVTM, ANQGSEA. The germline V and J ends were trimmed by 5 bases and 2 bases, with 13 bases remaining between them. The DNA of the CDR3 is TGCAGCGTTAAGGGGACACTGACCTACGAGCAGTACTTC. Translated: CSVKGTLTYEQYF.

This clonotype was counted only a few times. The chain links TRBV19 to TRBJ1-2, with 8 bases lining up with TRBD1. The CDR3 spans 16 residues. Germline values: CDR1 LNHDA, CDR2 SQIVND (reference sequence). The V gene end was trimmed by 3 bases and the J gene end by 4 bases; junction bases not matched to a gene: 10. The CDR3 DNA follows: TGTGCCAGTAGTATCATCCGCCAGGGGGCTATCTATGGCTACACCTTC. It codes for CASSIIRQGAIYGYTF.

This clonotype was found once. The gene calls are TRBV7-9 and TRBJ1-1; no clear D gene. This CDR3 has 14 residues. The germline V and J ends were trimmed by 5 bases and 2 bases, with 12 bases remaining between them. Germline loops: CDR1 SEHNR, CDR2 FQNEAQ (reference sequence). The CDR3 DNA is TGTGCCAGCAGCCGCTCAACTCCCAACACTGAAGCTTTCTTT. Protein product: CASSRSTPNTEAFF.